This T cell receptor beta chain came from a study of identifying expanded T cells in peripheral blood. This table comes from immunoSEQ multiplex PCR, and its TCRdb copy is limited to in-frame clones, with some not included. The sample shows 85,000 to 95,000 clones, 88% of them seen only once. The CDR3 contains 13 residues. Germline V gene sequence: CDR1 SGHNT, CDR2 YYREEE (reference sequence). V was shortened by 1 base and J by 4 bases, with 8 bases between the two germline ends. Note on this clone: The antigen is unknown.

Broader study findings: Clone count variance between roughly 2-week samples rose with total template count. Technical replicates showed around 1.2 changed clones; two weeks around 15; four weeks 19.

Healthy donors had no documented immune events, such as infections, while sampled. This TCR was recovered from a person aged 18 to 70 in good health. Source material: blood. The rearrangement joins TRBV5-4 to TRBJ2-5; TRBD2 might be the D (7 bases). Here the CDR3 DNA reads TGTGCCAGCAGCTTGCGGGGGGCAGAGACCCAGTACTTC. Protein sequence: CASSLRGAETQYF.